The present T cell receptor (beta chain) was sequenced within a study of blood T cell repertoires in COVID-19 (TCRdb year 2020). About the investigation overall: The collaborator samples originated in the United States, Italy and Spain and spanned the acute and convalescent phases of COVID-19. The material from the prospective study consisted of cDNA or gDNA derived from T cells, B-cell-depleted T cells, or PBMCs. Deeply sampled blood TCRbeta repertoires from subjects exposed to, actively infected with, or recovered from COVID-19 were included in the dataset. The repertoires were made available in a free public database intended to serve as a resource for research on the immune response to SARS-CoV-2. The samples were drawn from the first 160 participants of the ongoing ImmuneRACE study and from 1,254 subjects provided by 6 global collaborators. Nearly every sample came with metadata listing a de-identified subject ID, COVID-19 status, age in years and sex. Where HLA class I and class II types were available, the types were taken from metadata supplied by the sample provider, not from assay-based typing. The paper's findings and limits, for the study overall: The amount of clinical and demographic metadata varied by source and participant and was provided uncurated.

Collaborating institutions collected whole blood in K2EDTA tubes following their own protocols. For TCRbeta analysis, collaborators shipped samples in one of three forms: frozen whole blood, isolated PBMCs, or DNA extracted from either of those sample types. TCRbeta CDR3 regions were amplified from genomic DNA using the immunoSEQ Assay, a bias-controlled multiplex PCR. In the original analysis: The number of nucleated cells in each sample was estimated by amplification of reference gene primers within the assay. Sequence reads were collapsed and filtered to measure the absolute abundance of every unique TCRbeta CDR3 rearrangement. For each sample, productive Simpson clonality was calculated by taking the square root of Simpson's diversity index across productive rearrangements. TCRdb took over this immuneACCESS table, retaining in-frame rearrangements with V and J assigned. Such tables are incomplete; in checked studies, under half of the missing clones stem from an unresolved V gene, and the remainder is unexplained. V, J and clone size are those of that table, while D and trimming were read from the DNA. For this sample there are about 140,000 clones; roughly 80% appear just once. The ten largest clones capture 4% of the sample.

As concerns this clone: Its antigen is not yet known. No much larger clone is present one base from it, and per-base qualities are unavailable.

The CDR3 holds 15 amino acids from the cysteine to the phenylalanine. CDR3 DNA only is kept here, 45 bases in frame from base 1. V has 10 bases trimmed and J has 1 base trimmed; junction bases matching no gene number 9. The germline V gene specifies SNHLY as CDR1 and FYNNEI as CDR2. Sequencing input: peripheral blood. The sequence was obtained from an older woman with acute or convalescent COVID-19. The chain employs TRBV2 and TRBJ2-3, and 9 junction bases match TRBD2. CDR3 protein: CANNPGLARTDTQYF. The DNA reads as follows: TGTGCCAATAACCCTGGACTAGCGCGCACAGATACGCAGTATTTT.